This passage covers 28 T cell receptor beta chains from one sample sequenced in a study of T cell responses to AZD1222 COVID-19 vaccine listed by TCRdb under 2021. The library came from the immunoSEQ multiplex PCR assay. Imported from immuneACCESS, the table was reduced by TCRdb to in-frame sequences with V and J called. These copies leave out some clones; in studies compared against another copy, an unresolved V gene accounts for under half, and the cause of the remainder is not known. This sample gives about 86,000 clones in total; around 90% of them show up just once. 2% to 2.5% of the sample lies in the top ten. The time point label here, explained by the study, means: baseline before first vaccination. The input for sequencing was peripheral blood, taken on day 0 of AZD1222 vaccination. These receptors were obtained from an adult in good health.

The chain uses TRBV7-2 and TRBJ1-5; D may be TRBD1 (5 bases). This CDR3 is 14 amino acids long. V dropped 4 bases and J dropped 6 bases, with 13 bases sitting between them. Germline CDR1 reads SGHTA; CDR2 reads FQGNSA. CDR3 in amino acids: CASSSGGGGQPQHF. The DNA for the CDR3 is TGTGCCAGCAGCTCCGGGGGGGGAGGTCAGCCCCAGCATTTT.

The chain has TRBV19 and TRBJ1-1; D not resolved. CDR3 size: 14 residues. The germline V and J ends were trimmed by 11 bases and 0 bases, with 16 bases remaining between them. Germline V gene sequence: CDR1 LNHDA, CDR2 SQIVND (reference sequence). Here the CDR3 reads CASRLGEMNTEAFF. In DNA form, the CDR3 reads TGTGCCTCGCGACTTGGGGAGATGAACACTGAAGCTTTCTTT.

This chain links TRBV19 with TRBJ2-2; D ambiguous. The V and J ends lost 3 bases and 3 bases respectively, with 8 bases between them. Looked up from germline, CDR1 is LNHDA and CDR2 is SQIVND (reference sequence). The length of the CDR3 is 14 residues. CDR3: CASSIPMYTGELFF. Here the CDR3 DNA reads TGTGCCAGTAGTATCCCCATGTACACCGGGGAGCTGTTTTTT.

This clone was picked up one time. The CDR3 DNA sequence: TGTGCCAGCAGCCAGATAAGGAATCAGCCCCAGCATTTT. This codes for CASSQIRNQPQHF. This rearrangement joins TRBV12-3 or TRBV12-4 to TRBJ1-5; D remains ambiguous. The germline V and J ends were trimmed by 6 bases and 4 bases, with 10 bases remaining between them. CDR3 length: 13 amino acids.

As DNA, the CDR3 is TGTGCCAGCAGCCCCGGGACAGAGAACACCGGGGAGCTGTTTTTT. The encoded protein is CASSPGTENTGELFF. The gene calls are TRBV7-9 and TRBJ2-2; 7 bases are shared with TRBD1. J gave up 1 base and V 5 bases, and 4 bases lay outside the gene matches. Germline V gene data show CDR1 as SEHNR and CDR2 as FQNEAQ (reference sequence). This CDR3 spans 15 amino acids.

The chain uses TRBV5-1 and TRBJ1-2; 7 nucleotides match TRBD1. The CDR3 sequence is 14 residues long. V lost 2 bases, J lost 3 bases, and 4 bases stayed unmatched. Germline V gene data show CDR1 as SGHRS and CDR2 as YFSETQ. CDR3 DNA: TGCGCCAGCAGCTTTGGGCAGGGGGACTATGGCTACACCTTC. It encodes CASSFGQGDYGYTF.

This chain joins TRBV6-1 and TRBJ1-6, with D possibly being TRBD1 (5 bases). CDR1 is MNHNS, CDR2 SASEGT, per germline. V lost 4 bases and J 8 bases, leaving 24 bases between the germline ends. This CDR3 is built from 18 residues. CDR3: CASSVLGILGGVDSPLHF. The CDR3 nucleotides read TGTGCCAGCAGTGTATTGGGGATTTTGGGGGGGGTTGATTCACCCCTCCACTTT.

The chain couples TRBV18 to TRBJ2-3, with 12 positions matching TRBD1. The trim removed 6 bases at V and 6 bases at J, leaving 10 bases unmatched. The CDR3 length is 16 residues. Germline V gene lookup returns CDR1 KGHSH and CDR2 LQKENI. The CDR3 nucleotides are TGTGCCAGCTCTATCGGGACAGGGGGCGCTATTGATACGCAGTATTTT. It encodes CASSIGTGGAIDTQYF.

The chain couples TRBV9 to TRBJ2-3; TRBD2 might be the D (7 bases). CDR1 and CDR2 (germline): SGDLS, YYNGEE. The CDR3 is 16 amino acids. V gave up 4 bases and J gave up 3 bases, with 18 bases separating them. CDR3 sequence (DNA): TGTGCCAGCAGCCTTACCCCGGGGGGCTTTACAGATACGCAGTATTTT. Translating it yields CASSLTPGGFTDTQYF.

The V call is TRBV2, the J call TRBJ1-2; no firm D call. The CDR3 is 12 amino acids. V lost 6 bases and J 7 bases, leaving 12 bases between the germline ends. In germline, CDR1 is SNHLY, CDR2 FYNNEI. The CDR3 DNA is TGTGCCAGCAGGGGCGGTGAAAGTGGCTACACCTTC. It yields the protein CASRGGESGYTF.

V is TRBV28 and J is TRBJ2-4, with D perhaps TRBD2 (6 bases). The CDR3 is 18 amino acids. CDR1 is MDHEN and CDR2 is SYDVKM in the germline V gene. V was shortened by 2 bases and J by 0 bases, with 17 bases between the two germline ends. As DNA, the CDR3 is TGTGCCAGCAGTTTAACCGGCGGAGGGGTTTTAGCCAAAAACATTCAGTACTTC. This sequence encodes CASSLTGGGVLAKNIQYF.

This chain uses TRBV12-3 or TRBV12-4 with TRBJ1-1; D gene ambiguous. V lost 1 base and J lost 11, with 11 bases in between. The CDR3 runs to 12 residues. CDR3 nucleotide sequence: TGTGCCAGCAGTTTAGACACCCCTGGGGCTTTCTTT. This sequence encodes CASSLDTPGAFF.

The rearrangement links TRBV10-1 to TRBJ1-1; D ambiguous. CDR1 and CDR2 (germline): WNHNN, SYGVQD (reference sequence). This CDR3 is 14 amino acids long. Trimming took off 6 bases at V and 4 bases at J, with 15 bases between the two ends. CDR3 sequence: CASSAQATGTEAFF. The CDR3 coding sequence is TGCGCCAGCAGCGCACAAGCGACGGGCACTGAAGCTTTCTTT.

The CDR3 spells CATSGGRGRDTGELFF. CDR3 nucleotide sequence: TGTGCCACCAGTGGCGGCAGGGGGCGCGACACCGGGGAGCTGTTTTTT. V and J are TRBV24-1 and TRBJ2-2; 8 nucleotides align to TRBD1. Germline V CDR1 and CDR2: KGHDR, SFDVKD. This CDR3 is built from 16 residues. Trimming took 5 bases from V and 3 from J; bases not matched to a gene: 7.

As concerns this clone: One end of the junction does not line up with germline, which may come from a read error. The chain recombines TRBV2 with TRBJ2-3, with TRBD2 matching 8 bases. Germline V gene sequence: CDR1 SNHLY, CDR2 FYNNEI. The CDR3 length is 12 residues. As DNA, the CDR3 is TGTGCCAGCAGTGAAGAGCTAGCGGGTTGTGATTTT. It specifies CASSEELAGCDF.

This chain joins TRBV6-5 and TRBJ1-1; maybe TRBD1 (6 bases). The V end lost 6 bases, the J end lost 1 base, and 12 bases lay between the germline ends. The CDR3 runs to 14 residues. The germline CDR1 and CDR2 sequences are MNHEY and SVGAGI. In DNA, the CDR3 is TGTGCCAGCAGAGAGGGAGGGGGGAACACTGAAGCTTTCTTT. This codes for CASREGGGNTEAFF.

This clone has just one count. This chain joins TRBV6-2 or TRBV6-3 and TRBJ2-1; no clear D. The CDR3 is 12 amino acids. The V and J ends lost 6 bases and 10 bases respectively, with 13 bases between them. The V gene's germline CDR1 is MNHEY and CDR2 SVGEGT. CDR3 DNA sequence: TGTGCCAGCAGCTTTTCGGCCCGGGAGCAGTTCTTC. This sequence encodes CASSFSAREQFF.

V is TRBV29-1 and J is TRBJ2-2, with D perhaps TRBD2 (7 bases). The length of the CDR3 is 14 residues. The V gene lost 2 bases and the J gene lost 7 bases, with 14 bases spanning the gap. Germline CDR1 reads SQVTM; CDR2 reads ANQGSEA. The CDR3 sequence is CSVERGAKVGELFF. CDR3 DNA: TGCAGCGTTGAACGGGGGGCGAAGGTCGGGGAGCTGTTTTTT.

CDR3 loop: CASSPGLAGISGANVLTF. Written as DNA, the CDR3 is TGTGCCAGCAGCCCGGGACTAGCGGGGATTTCTGGGGCCAACGTCCTGACTTTC. The genes are TRBV7-2 and TRBJ2-6, with 13 bases lining up with TRBD2. The CDR3 runs to 18 residues. Germline assignment: CDR1 SGHTA and CDR2 FQGNSA. The V and J ends lost 5 bases and 1 base, in that order; junction bases with no gene match: 5.

The CDR3 loop is CASSLTGGPTGELFF. CDR3 nucleotide sequence: TGTGCCAGCAGCTTGACAGGGGGCCCCACCGGGGAGCTGTTTTTT. V and J are TRBV7-2 and TRBJ2-2; 10 bases are a match to TRBD1. V was clipped by 3 bases and J by 4 bases; unmatched bases: 2. Germline V CDR1 and CDR2: SGHTA, FQGNSA. This CDR3 is 15 amino acids long.

The chain has TRBV19 and TRBJ1-2, with D possibly matching TRBD1 (5 bases). The V gene lost 1 base and the J gene lost 7 bases, with 13 bases spanning the gap. The CDR3 runs 14 residues. Germline loops: CDR1 LNHDA, CDR2 SQIVND (reference sequence). DNA of the CDR3: TGTGCCAGTAGTATAGTAGGAGGGGATCTTGGCTACACCTTC. This encodes CASSIVGGDLGYTF.

The CDR3 loop is CASSYPGGTSTDTQYF. Written as DNA, the CDR3 is TGTGCCAGCAGTTACCCGGGGGGCACTAGCACAGATACGCAGTATTTT. The rearrangement joins TRBV6-6 to TRBJ2-3, with a possible D match to TRBD2 (7 bases). CDR1 is MNHNY, CDR2 SVGAGI, per germline (reference sequence). The CDR3 sequence is 16 residues long. V gave up 2 bases and J gave up 0 bases, with 12 bases separating them.

The gene calls are TRBV3-1 (or the pseudogene TRBV3-2) and TRBJ1-2, with a possible D match to TRBD1 (6 bases). Between the trimmed V and J ends, which lost 1 base and 5 bases, there was a span of 11 bases. Germline-derived CDR1 and CDR2 are LGHDT and YNNKEL (reference sequence). CDR3 size: 14 residues. The CDR3 loop reads CASSQVTGTYGYTF. DNA of the CDR3: TGTGCCAGCAGCCAAGTTACAGGGACGTATGGCTACACCTTC.

The J gene is TRBJ1-2, the V gene TRBV2, with D possibly being TRBD1 (6 bases). Germline V gives CDR1 SNHLY, CDR2 FYNNEI. The V end was cut by 0 bases, the J end by 6 bases, with 11 bases between. The CDR3 is 14 residues long. The chain's CDR3 is CASSEARQAHGYTF. The CDR3 nucleotides are TGTGCCAGCAGTGAAGCGCGACAGGCCCATGGCTACACCTTC.

The chain combines TRBV7-2 with TRBJ2-2, with a possible D match to TRBD1 (5 bases). The CDR3 is made up of 16 amino acids. CDR1 SGHTA and CDR2 FQGNSA come from the germline V gene. The V end was cut by 6 bases, the J end by 3 bases, with 17 bases between. The CDR3 loop reads CASSSQGRVDTGELFF. The CDR3 nucleotides read TGTGCCAGCAGTTCCCAGGGCAGGGTCGACACCGGGGAGCTGTTTTTT.

V usage is TRBV5-4 and J usage is TRBJ2-3; unclear D gene. Germline loops: CDR1 SGHNT, CDR2 YYREEE (reference sequence). This CDR3 has 13 amino acids. Trimming removed 4 bases from V and 3 bases from J, with 9 bases in between. The CDR3 sequence is CASSTELTDTQYF. CDR3 sequence (DNA): TGTGCCAGCAGCACCGAACTTACAGATACGCAGTATTTT. Drawing the rest from reference TRBV5-4 and TRBJ2-3, the complete variable domain is ETGVTQSPTHLIKTRGQQVTLRCSSQSGHNTVSWYQQALGQGPQFIFQYYREEENGRGNFPPRFSGLQFPNYSSELNVNALELDDSALYLCASSTELTDTQYFGPGTRLTVL.

This chain joins TRBV5-1 and TRBJ2-1, with 7 positions matching TRBD2. There are 16 residues in the CDR3. V shed 0 bases, J shed 0 bases, and the junction held 3 bases outside the gene matches. Germline CDR1 SGHRS, CDR2 YFSETQ. CDR3 region: CASSLGGGGSYNEQFF. The CDR3 bases are TGCGCCAGCAGCTTGGGCGGGGGTGGCTCCTACAATGAGCAGTTCTTC.

The chain couples TRBV6-5 to TRBJ1-1; D unclear. The CDR3 spans 15 residues. Germline loops: CDR1 MNHEY, CDR2 SVGAGI. The V and J ends lost 3 bases and 6 bases respectively, with 17 bases between them. In DNA form, the CDR3 reads TGTGCCAGCAGTTATTCCCCCGCCCGATTCGCTGAAGCTTTCTTT. Protein product: CASSYSPARFAEAFF.